The present entry profiles one TCR beta chain with its context. Original data processing: The assay estimated nucleated cells by amplifying reference gene primers. Assay used: immunoSEQ multiplex PCR; TCRdb lists only in-frame clones, some missing. That table is the source of V, J and clone size, and D and trimming were worked out from the DNA. The sample holds approximately 92,000 clones, around 83% seen once. The data belong to a study of blood T cell repertoires in COVID-19. About the study: Sites across the United States, Italy and Spain contributed samples from acute and convalescent COVID-19. Nucleic acid was either cDNA or gDNA, and it came from T cells, B-cell-depleted T cells, or PBMCs.

With 7 bases removed from V and 4 bases from J, the gap between germline ends came to 17 bases. This CDR3 has 15 amino acids. Germline V gene lookup returns CDR1 LNHDA and CDR2 SQIVND (reference sequence). The V gene is TRBV19, the J gene TRBJ1-5, with a weak D call TRBD1 (5 bases). The receptor comes from a man aged 65 to 79 with active or convalescent COVID-19. The sequenced sample consisted of peripheral blood. CDR3 sequence reads: CASKVVGRANQPQHF. DNA for the CDR3: TGTGCCAGTAAGGTCGTGGGCAGGGCAAATCAGCCCCAGCATTTT.